This T cell receptor (beta chain) was identified in a study of T cells in Graves' hyperthyroidism and ophthalmopathy. The sample holds a few counts of this clonotype. Its antigen is unknown. Amplification targeted TCR beta CDR3 regions from RNA transcripts. An initial round of RT-PCR targeting the TCR CDR3 relied on the HTBI primer set. TCRdb reprocessed the multiplex PCR reads via MiXCR and lists one record per CDR3 protein. The repertoire includes about 640,000 distinct CDR3 sequences, less than 25% of them detected once, and more than 30% sits in the top ten. The CDR3 extends over 16 amino acids. V lost 2 bases to trimming and J lost 4 bases; unmatched junction nucleotides: 10. Germline loops: CDR1 MDHEN, CDR2 SYDVKM. Diagnosis relied on clinical symptoms, serum thyroxine and TRAb, thyroid ultrasound and orbital computed tomography. General study points: Patients with ophthalmopathy were separated from those with stable hyperthyroidism by a 13 V-J model.

The sequenced material came from blood. The receptor was derived from a man aged 25 to 40 with Graves' ophthalmopathy. This rearrangement joins TRBV28 to TRBJ2-5; 7 positions agree with TRBD1. CDR3 sequence reads: CASSLPPGGRGETQYF. The DNA of the CDR3 is TGTGCCAGCAGTTTACCTCCAGGGGGTAGAGGAGAGACCCAGTACTTC.